These T cell receptor beta chains were read from a single sample in a study of T cell responses to AZD1222 COVID-19 vaccine. Method: immunoSEQ multiplex PCR; TCRdb's copy keeps in-frame clones and lacks some. The sample has tens of thousands of clones, around 86% seen once. The source material was peripheral blood, sampled on day 0 of AZD1222 vaccination. Receptors were obtained from an adult in good health. CDR3s include the opening cysteine and the closing phenylalanine or tryptophan. D genes are given only for firm matches. The listing skips clone size in some rows; elsewhere it reads once, few, many or a size class.

d_gene	v_gene	j_gene	abundance	CDR3nt	CDR3aa
NA	TRBV7-9	TRBJ1-5	NA	TGTGCCAGCAGGGGAGGCAATAGCAATCAGCCCCAGCATTTT	CASRGGNSNQPQHF
TRBD2	TRBV19	TRBJ2-1	NA	TGTGCCAGTAGTATAGGACTAGCGGGAGTTACGTCCTACAATGAGCAGTTCTTC	CASSIGLAGVTSYNEQFF
NA	TRBV28	TRBJ1-6	NA	TGTGCCAGCAGAGTTGGCCGGGTGAGGTCACCCCTCCACTTT	CASRVGRVRSPLHF
TRBD2	TRBV5-1	TRBJ2-5	NA	TGCGCCAGCAGCTTGGTGGGGGTAGCGGGACAAGAGACCCAGTACTTC	CASSLVGVAGQETQYF
TRBD2	TRBV28	TRBJ2-3	NA	TGTGCCAGCAGCCTTCTAGCGGGAGGGGGAGCAGATACGCAGTATTTT	CASSLLAGGGADTQYF
NA	TRBV15	TRBJ2-7	NA	TGTGCCACCAGCAGAGATATGGGCTTCTACGAGCAGTACTTC	CATSRDMGFYEQYF
TRBD1	TRBV30	TRBJ2-7	NA	TGTGCCTGGAGTCCCGGGACAGGGTACCACGAGCAGTACTTC	CAWSPGTGYHEQYF
TRBD1	TRBV2	TRBJ1-4	NA	TGTGCCAGCAGCTACCCGGTAGAACAGGGGCGATATAGTAATGAAAAACTGTTTTTT	CASSYPVEQGRYSNEKLFF
TRBD2	TRBV7-9	TRBJ2-2	NA	TGTGCCAGCAGCCGTGGACTAGCAAACACCGGGGAGCTGTTTTTT	CASSRGLANTGELFF
TRBD2	TRBV2	TRBJ2-2	NA	TGTGCCAGCAGCCGGGAGGCCTCGAACACCGGGGAGCTGTTTTTT	CASSREASNTGELFF
NA	TRBV11-2	TRBJ2-7	NA	TGTGCCAGCAGCTTACGGGGTTTCAACGAGCAGTACTTC	CASSLRGFNEQYF
NA	TRBV19	TRBJ2-6	NA	TGTGCCAGTAGTATAGGCGGCGGATTGGCCTCTGGGGCCAACGTCCTGACTTTC	CASSIGGGLASGANVLTF
NA	TRBV9	TRBJ1-2	NA	TGTGCCAGCAGCGTAGGACGGGGTAACTATGGCTACACCTTC	CASSVGRGNYGYTF
NA	TRBV19	TRBJ1-5	once	TGTGCCAGTAATAGCGGGCTGAAAAATCAGCCCCAGCATTTT	CASNSGLKNQPQHF
NA	TRBV18	TRBJ1-2	once	TGTGCCAGCTCACCCGTGGCAGTTGACTATGGCTACACCTTC	CASSPVAVDYGYTF
NA	TRBV12-3/TRBV12-4	TRBJ2-2	NA	TGTGCCAGCAGTCTGACCCCTCCCGGGGAGCTGTTTTTT	CASSLTPPGELFF
NA	TRBV27	TRBJ1-2	NA	TGTGCCAGCAGTTTCCAACCTGGACACTACTATGGCTACACCTTC	CASSFQPGHYYGYTF
TRBD1	TRBV27	TRBJ2-2	NA	TGTGCCAGCAGTTTAGGGACAGCGAACACCGGGGAGCTGTTTTTT	CASSLGTANTGELFF
NA	TRBV29-1	TRBJ2-3	NA	TGCAGCGTTGAATCGTGGGAGGCCTCAGATACGCAGTATTTT	CSVESWEASDTQYF
NA	TRBV7-9	TRBJ2-1	NA	TGTGCCAGCAGCTTGGGCTTTGAGCAGTTCTTC	CASSLGFEQFF
NA	TRBV5-1	TRBJ1-1	NA	TGCGCCAGCATCGGGGGGCAGTCGGGAGAAGCTTTCTTT	CASIGGQSGEAFF
TRBD2	TRBV27	TRBJ2-7	NA	TGTGCCAGCAGTTTATCCGGGGGGTACGAGCAGTACTTC	CASSLSGGYEQYF
NA	TRBV14	TRBJ1-6	NA	TGTGCCAGCAGCCGAAAAACCGGGGTTTCCTCCTATAATTCACCCCTCCACTTT	CASSRKTGVSSYNSPLHF
NA	TRBV15	TRBJ1-2	NA	TGTGCCACCAGCTCCCTAATGAGGGGCCCGCCCTATGGCTACACCTTC	CATSSLMRGPPYGYTF
NA	TRBV9	TRBJ1-1	NA	TGTGCCAGCAGCGTAGATGGGTTTGGAACCATGAACACTGAAGCTTTCTTT	CASSVDGFGTMNTEAFF
TRBD1	TRBV18	TRBJ1-3	once	TGTGCCAGCTCACCACCTGGCAGGGGGCATCTAGCTGGAAACACCATATATTTT	CASSPPGRGHLAGNTIYF
NA	TRBV6-6	TRBJ1-1	NA	TGTGCCAGCAGTTCCAATCTCGGGGAGTATGAAGCTTTCTTT	CASSSNLGEYEAFF
NA	TRBV7-9	TRBJ1-4	once	TGTGCCAGCGGTATTGAAAAACTGTTTTTT	CASGIEKLFF
NA	TRBV10-3	TRBJ2-2	NA	TGTGCCATCAGAAATCCTCAAATTACCGGGGAGCTGTTTTTT	CAIRNPQITGELFF
TRBD1	TRBV24-1	TRBJ2-5	NA	TGTGCCACCAGTGACCCGGGACAGGGGGCAACGGAGACCCAGTACTTC	CATSDPGQGATETQYF
NA	TRBV28	TRBJ1-5	NA	TGTGCCAGCAGTTTATTTTACCGCGATCAGCCCCAGCATTTT	CASSLFYRDQPQHF